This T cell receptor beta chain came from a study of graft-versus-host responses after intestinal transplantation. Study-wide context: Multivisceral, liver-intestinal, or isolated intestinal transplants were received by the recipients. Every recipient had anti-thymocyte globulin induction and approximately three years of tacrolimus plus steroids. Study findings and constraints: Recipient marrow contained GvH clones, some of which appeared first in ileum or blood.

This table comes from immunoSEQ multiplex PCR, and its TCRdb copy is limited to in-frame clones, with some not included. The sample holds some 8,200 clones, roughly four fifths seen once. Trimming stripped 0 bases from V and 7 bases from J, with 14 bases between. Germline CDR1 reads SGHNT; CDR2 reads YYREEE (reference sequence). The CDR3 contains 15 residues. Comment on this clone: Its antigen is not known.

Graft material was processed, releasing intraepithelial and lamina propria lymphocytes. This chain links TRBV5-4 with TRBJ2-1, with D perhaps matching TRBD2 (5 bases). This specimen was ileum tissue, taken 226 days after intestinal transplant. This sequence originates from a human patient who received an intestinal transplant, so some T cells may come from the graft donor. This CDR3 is CASSLGGLTGNEQFF. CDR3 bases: TGTGCCAGCAGCTTGGGTGGCTTGACGGGGAATGAGCAGTTCTTC.